This entry lists 27 T cell receptor beta chains sequenced from one sample in a study of blood T cell repertoires in COVID-19. TCRdb's copy holds only in-frame clones and misses some; the assay was immunoSEQ multiplex PCR. This table has under 200,000 clones, around 77% appearing once. Sequencing was carried out using peripheral blood. Receptor source: a man between 65 and 85 years old with acute or convalescent COVID-19.

This chain connects TRBV3-1 (or the pseudogene TRBV3-2) to TRBJ2-3; a possible D gene is TRBD2 (6 bases). V lost 3 bases to trimming and J lost 8 bases, with 6 bases between them. This CDR3 region has 11 residues. Germline CDR1 and CDR2: LGHDT and YNNKEL (reference sequence). As DNA, the CDR3 is TGTGCCAGCAGCCAGGGGGGTACGCAGTATTTT. Amino acids: CASSQGGTQYF.

The V and J genes are TRBV7-3 and TRBJ2-1; D gene uncertain. The CDR3 covers 15 residues. V lost 4 bases and J lost 3, with 13 bases in between. Germline loops: CDR1 SGHTA, CDR2 FQGTGA. The CDR3 coding sequence is TGTGCCAGCAGCTCCAGTCAGGTTAGCTACAATGAGCAGTTCTTC. Its protein is CASSSSQVSYNEQFF. The complete variable domain, with remaining parts taken from reference TRBV7-3 and TRBJ2-1, reads GAGVSQTPSNKVTEKGKYVELRCDPISGHTALYWYRQSLGQGPEFLIYFQGTGAADDSGLPNDRFFAVRPEGSVSTLKIQRTERGDSAVYLCASSSSQVSYNEQFFGPGTRLTVL.

The chain couples TRBV28 to TRBJ2-3, with a tentative D call TRBD1 (5 bases). V gave up 5 bases and J gave up 3 bases, with 9 bases separating them. CDR3 size: 13 residues. Germline lookup yields CDR1 MDHEN and CDR2 SYDVKM. The DNA for the CDR3 is TGTGCCAGCAGTCCCTACAGGACAGATACGCAGTATTTT. Translated, it gives CASSPYRTDTQYF.

The CDR3 region has the DNA TGTGCCAGCAGCATTAGCGGGGGACTCTACAATGAGCAGTTCTTC. Its translation is CASSISGGLYNEQFF. The rearrangement joins TRBV7-8 to TRBJ2-1, with TRBD2 matching 9 bases. CDR1 and CDR2 from the germline V gene are SGHVS and FQNEAQ. This CDR3 has 15 amino acids. The junction had 5 bases not matched to a gene; V was cut back by 5 bases and J by 3 bases.

This clone has a single count. The V and J genes are TRBV6-5 and TRBJ1-4, with D tentatively TRBD1 (6 bases). The CDR3 contains 15 residues. Germline loops: CDR1 MNHEY, CDR2 SVGAGI. Trimming shortened V by 4 bases and J by 1 base, and 10 bases separated the two germline ends. This CDR3 is CASSSRGLTNEKLFF. The CDR3 DNA follows: TGTGCCAGCAGTTCCAGGGGTTTAACTAATGAAAAACTGTTTTTT.

This clone was recorded a few times. This rearrangement joins TRBV7-2 to TRBJ2-3; 8 positions match TRBD1. The germline gives CDR1 SGHTA, CDR2 FQGNSA. There are 17 residues in the CDR3. V dropped 4 bases and J dropped 0; count of bases not matched to a gene: 9. As DNA, the CDR3 is TGTGCCAGCAGCTACCTACGACAGGGGCCTAGCACAGATACGCAGTATTTT. This codes for CASSYLRQGPSTDTQYF. The full variable domain, with the rest looked up from reference TRBV7-2 and TRBJ2-3, is GAGVSQSPSNKVTEKGKDVELRCDPISGHTALYWYRQSLGQGLEFLIYFQGNSAPDKSGLPSDRFSAERTGGSVSTLTIQRTQQEDSAVYLCASSYLRQGPSTDTQYFGPGTRLTVL.

The rearrangement links TRBV5-1 to TRBJ1-1; possibly TRBD1 for D (6 bases). The CDR3 has 16 residues. Germline V gives CDR1 SGHRS, CDR2 YFSETQ. The V end lost 3 bases, the J end lost 1 base, and 16 bases lay between the germline ends. The CDR3 bases are TGCGCCAGCAGCTCCACCCCACAGGGATCGAACACTGAAGCTTTCTTT. Amino acid sequence: CASSSTPQGSNTEAFF. Full variable domain (rest looked up from reference TRBV5-1 and TRBJ1-1): KAGVTQTPRYLIKTRGQQVTLSCSPISGHRSVSWYQQTPGQGLQFLFEYFSETQRNKGNFPGRFSGRQFSNSRSEMNVSTLELGDSALYLCASSSTPQGSNTEAFFGQGTRLTVV.

CDR3 in DNA: TGTGCCAGCAGCTTAAACAGGGGCGGTAACACTGAAGCTTTCTTT. It yields the protein CASSLNRGGNTEAFF. This chain connects TRBV13 to TRBJ1-1; 7 bases line up with TRBD1. There are 15 residues in the CDR3. The V gene end was trimmed by 2 bases and the J gene end by 2 bases; junction bases not matched to a gene: 5. The germline gives CDR1 PRHDT, CDR2 FYEKMQ (reference sequence).

The chain has TRBV11-3 and TRBJ2-3, with 11 positions matching TRBD2. This CDR3 spans 15 amino acids. Looked up from germline, CDR1 is SGHNT and CDR2 is YENEEA. Losses at the gene ends were 3 bases for V and 3 bases for J; bases not matched to a gene: 2. CDR3 DNA sequence: TGTGCCAGCAGCTTGACTAGCGGGGAGACAGATACGCAGTATTTT. It encodes CASSLTSGETDTQYF. The whole variable domain, filled in from reference TRBV11-3 and TRBJ2-3, reads EAGVVQSPRYKIIEKKQPVAFWCNPISGHNTLYWYLQNLGQGPELLIRYENEEAVDDSQLPKDRFSAERLKGVDSTLKIQPAELGDSAVYLCASSLTSGETDTQYFGPGTRLTVL.

The chain combines TRBV11-2 with TRBJ2-7; a weak D match, TRBD1 (6 bases). This CDR3 spans 15 amino acids. Germline V gives CDR1 SGHAT, CDR2 FQNNGV. Trimming took 2 bases from V and 6 from J, leaving 17 bases between them. The CDR3 loop reads CASSLTVRGFGEQYF. CDR3 nucleotides: TGTGCCAGCAGCTTAACTGTTAGGGGGTTCGGCGAGCAGTACTTC. The full variable domain, with the rest looked up from reference TRBV11-2 and TRBJ2-7, is EAGVAQSPRYKIIEKRQSVAFWCNPISGHATLYWYQQILGQGPKLLIQFQNNGVVDDSQLPKDRFSAERLKGVDSTLKIQPAKLEDSAVYLCASSLTVRGFGEQYFGPGTRLTVT.

The chain links TRBV10-1 to TRBJ1-4, with a tentative D call TRBD1 (6 bases). V lost 5 bases and J 4 bases, leaving 11 bases between the germline ends. The CDR3 covers 14 residues. Germline V gene data show CDR1 as WNHNN and CDR2 as SYGVQD (reference sequence). The CDR3 is CASSFGQNNEKLFF. DNA of the CDR3: TGCGCCAGCAGTTTCGGACAGAATAATGAAAAACTGTTTTTT.

The sample holds one count of this clone. The chain has TRBV5-4 and TRBJ1-2; 9 bases align to TRBD1. From germline, CDR1 is SGHNT and CDR2 YYREEE (reference sequence). Losses at the gene ends were 4 bases for V and 3 bases for J; bases not matched to a gene: 4. This CDR3 spans 14 amino acids. The chain's CDR3 is CASSGQGRDYGYTF. CDR3 in DNA: TGTGCCAGCAGCGGACAGGGGCGCGACTATGGCTACACCTTC. The entire variable domain, with the rest obtained from reference TRBV5-4 and TRBJ1-2, is as follows: ETGVTQSPTHLIKTRGQQVTLRCSSQSGHNTVSWYQQALGQGPQFIFQYYREEENGRGNFPPRFSGLQFPNYSSELNVNALELDDSALYLCASSGQGRDYGYTFGSGTRLTVV.

CDR3 nucleotide sequence: TGTGCCAGCAGCTTAGGGGGAACAGGGGGCGTAAGATCACCCCTCCACTTT. Residues: CASSLGGTGGVRSPLHF. The V call is TRBV13, the J call TRBJ1-6, with 9 bases aligning to TRBD1. V lost 0 bases to trimming and J lost 10 bases; unmatched junction nucleotides: 10. Germline V gene sequence: CDR1 PRHDT, CDR2 FYEKMQ (reference sequence). The CDR3 is 17 residues long.

The chain carries TRBV5-6 and TRBJ2-6; perhaps TRBD2 as D (6 bases). CDR1 is SGHDT, CDR2 YYEEEE, per germline. The CDR3 covers 15 residues. V was cut by 2 bases and J by 4 bases, with 10 bases left in between. The CDR3: CASSFAGLGANVLTF. DNA of the CDR3: TGTGCCAGCAGCTTTGCGGGACTCGGGGCCAACGTCCTGACTTTC.

V and J are TRBV2 and TRBJ2-5; D may be TRBD1 (6 bases). CDR1 and CDR2 (germline): SNHLY, FYNNEI. This CDR3 has 14 amino acids. V lost 5 bases, J lost 2 bases, and 12 bases lay in between. Written as DNA, the CDR3 is TGTGCCAGCAGTTGGACAGATAGACAAGAGACCCAGTACTTC. This gives the protein CASSWTDRQETQYF. Filled out from reference TRBV2 and TRBJ2-5, the complete variable domain reads EPEVTQTPSHQVTQMGQEVILRCVPISNHLYFYWYRQILGQKVEFLVSFYNNEISEKSEIFDDQFSVERPDGSNFTLKIRSTKLEDSAMYFCASSWTDRQETQYFGPGTRLLVL.

The V gene is TRBV19, the J gene TRBJ2-5, with TRBD2 matching over 7 bases. The CDR3 has 14 residues. V shed 5 bases and J 1 base; nucleotides not matched to a gene: 4. The germline V gene has CDR1 LNHDA and CDR2 SQIVND (reference sequence). In DNA form, the CDR3 reads TGTGCCAGTAGTTCTAGCGGATTCCAAGAGACCCAGTACTTC. As protein: CASSSSGFQETQYF.

The chain carries TRBV10-3 and TRBJ2-5; D is unclear. The CDR3 length is 12 residues. Trimming cost V 4 bases and J 0 bases, with 3 bases left between them. Germline assignment: CDR1 ENHRY and CDR2 SYGVKD. In DNA form, the CDR3 reads TGTGCCATCAGTGCAAACCAAGAGACCCAGTACTTC. Its protein product is CAISANQETQYF.

At least ten counts were recorded for this clone. The chain has TRBV18 and TRBJ2-2; TRBD1 is a possible D gene (6 bases). The germline V gene has CDR1 KGHSH and CDR2 LQKENI. The CDR3 has 14 residues. Trimming removed 3 bases from V and 3 bases from J, with 8 bases in between. The DNA of the CDR3 is TGTGCCAGCTCACCGGACAGCTACACCGGGGAGCTGTTTTTT. It encodes CASSPDSYTGELFF.

With respect to this clone: The junction does not match germline at one end; this may be a read error. This chain links TRBV9 with TRBJ1-2; D is ambiguous. Germline-derived CDR1 and CDR2 are SGDLS and YYNGEE. This CDR3 has 8 amino acids. CDR3 nucleotide sequence: TGTGCCAGCAGCGCCGGGATCTTC. Translated: CASSAGIF.

V and J are TRBV6-5 and TRBJ1-1, with 8 bases identical to TRBD1. The germline V gene encodes CDR1 MNHEY and CDR2 SVGAGI. The trim removed 8 bases at V and 6 bases at J, leaving 11 bases unmatched. CDR3 length equals 14 residues. In DNA, the CDR3 is TGTGCCAGCGGCGGACAGGGTTTTGGCGCTGAAGCTTTCTTT. It specifies CASGGQGFGAEAFF.

The chain couples TRBV19 to TRBJ2-7; D perhaps matches TRBD2 (6 bases). Germline CDR1 reads LNHDA; CDR2 reads SQIVND (reference sequence). V was cut by 3 bases and J by 2 bases, with 11 bases left in between. The CDR3 loop spans 14 amino acids. CDR3 amino acids: CASSMAGFTYEQYF. CDR3 DNA sequence: TGTGCCAGTAGTATGGCGGGATTTACCTACGAGCAGTACTTC.

The rearrangement links TRBV10-3 to TRBJ1-4; D gene uncertain. Germline-derived CDR1 and CDR2 are ENHRY and SYGVKD. The CDR3 spans 13 residues. Deletions cut 4 bases from V and 8 bases from J, with 11 bases between. CDR3 amino acids: CAISGTLEEKLFF. The CDR3, as DNA: TGTGCCATCAGTGGAACCTTGGAGGAAAAACTGTTTTTT.

This clone was detected only a few times. The chain couples TRBV5-1 to TRBJ2-3, with D perhaps TRBD2 (5 bases). The V gene's germline CDR1 is SGHRS and CDR2 YFSETQ. Trimming pared 4 bases from V and 4 bases from J, leaving 19 bases between. CDR3 size: 16 residues. Here the CDR3 DNA reads TGCGCCAGCAGCCAGACGGGGTACTGGAAGTCAGATACGCAGTATTTT. It codes for CASSQTGYWKSDTQYF.

This clone occurred a few times. The V and J genes are TRBV28 and TRBJ1-5, with D uncertain. CDR1 and CDR2 from the germline V gene are MDHEN and SYDVKM. The length of the CDR3 is 13 residues. Trimming took off 7 bases at V and 11 bases at J, with 18 bases between the two ends. The CDR3, as DNA: TGTGCCAGCACCATATCTGGGAGTTGGACCCAGCATTTT. Its protein product is CASTISGSWTQHF.

The rearrangement uses TRBV3-1 (or the pseudogene TRBV3-2) and TRBJ2-7; possibly TRBD1 for D (7 bases). From germline, CDR1 is LGHDT and CDR2 YNNKEL (reference sequence). There are 16 residues in the CDR3. V was cut by 3 bases and J by 4 bases, with 19 bases left in between. CDR3 nucleotides: TGTGCCAGCAGCCACGCGCGAGGCAGGGGGGTTTACGAGCAGTACTTC. Translating it yields CASSHARGRGVYEQYF.

This clone was observed a single time. The chain links TRBV5-4 to TRBJ2-1, with 12 bases fitting TRBD2. V lost 3 bases, J lost 0 bases, and 4 bases stayed unmatched. The CDR3 runs 17 residues. Germline-derived CDR1 and CDR2 are SGHNT and YYREEE (reference sequence). In nucleotides, the CDR3 is TGTGCCAGCAGCTCTCGGACTAGCGGGGCCTCCTACAATGAGCAGTTCTTC. Translating gives CASSSRTSGASYNEQFF.

The V call is TRBV28, the J call TRBJ1-4, with 7 nucleotides matching TRBD1. Germline CDR1 MDHEN, CDR2 SYDVKM. After removal of 3 bases from V and 7 bases from J, the junction contained 2 bases not matched to a gene. CDR3 length: 13 residues. The CDR3 is CASSFSGGEKLFF. Here the CDR3 DNA reads TGTGCCAGCAGTTTTTCAGGGGGTGAAAAACTGTTTTTT. Filled out from reference TRBV28 and TRBJ1-4, the complete variable domain reads DVKVTQSSRYLVKRTGEKVFLECVQDMDHENMFWYRQDPGLGLRLIYFSYDVKMKEKGDIPEGYSVSREKKERFSLILESASTNQTSMYLCASSFSGGEKLFFGSGTQLSVL.